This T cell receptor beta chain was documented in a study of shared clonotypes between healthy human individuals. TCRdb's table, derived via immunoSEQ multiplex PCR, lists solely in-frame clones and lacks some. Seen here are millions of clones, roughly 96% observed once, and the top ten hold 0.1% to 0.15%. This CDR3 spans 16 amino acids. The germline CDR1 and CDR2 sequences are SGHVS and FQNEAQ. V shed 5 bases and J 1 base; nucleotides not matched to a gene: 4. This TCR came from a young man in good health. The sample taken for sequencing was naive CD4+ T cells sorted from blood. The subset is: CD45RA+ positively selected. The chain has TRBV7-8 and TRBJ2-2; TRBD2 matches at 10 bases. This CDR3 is CASSRRTSGNTGELFF. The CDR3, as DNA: TGTGCCAGCAGCCGTAGGACTAGCGGGAACACCGGGGAGCTGTTTTTT.